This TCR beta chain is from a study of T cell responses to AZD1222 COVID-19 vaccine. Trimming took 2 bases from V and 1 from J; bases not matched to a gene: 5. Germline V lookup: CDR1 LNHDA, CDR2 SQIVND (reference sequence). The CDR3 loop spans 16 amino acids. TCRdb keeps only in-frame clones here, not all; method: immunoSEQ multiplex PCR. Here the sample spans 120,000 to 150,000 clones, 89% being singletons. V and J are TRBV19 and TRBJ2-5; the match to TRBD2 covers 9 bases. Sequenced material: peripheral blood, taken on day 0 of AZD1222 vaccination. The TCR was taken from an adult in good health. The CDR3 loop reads CASSITRTSVQETQYF. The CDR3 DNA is TGTGCCAGTAGTATAACCAGGACTAGCGTCCAAGAGACCCAGTACTTC.